The present T cell receptor (beta chain) was sequenced within a study of early T cells in non-severe SARS-CoV-2 infection. MiXCR, applied by TCRdb to the 5' RACE reads, yields one record per CDR3 protein. Here the sample spans over 50,000 distinct CDR3 sequences, 7.5% to 10% being singletons. This CDR3 has 13 residues. Trimming took off 2 bases at V and 7 bases at J, with 9 bases between the two ends. Germline values: CDR1 MDHEN, CDR2 SYDVKM. Specimen: whole blood. This chain links TRBV28 with TRBJ1-5; D uncertain. The TCR originated in an adult who was a healthcare worker with PCR-confirmed SARS-CoV-2 infection or an uninfected control (not recorded which). CDR3 nucleotides: TGTGCCAGCAGTTTAATTTTGCGGCAGCCCCAGCATTTT. It translates to CASSLILRQPQHF.